This T cell receptor beta chain stems from a study of T cell responses to AZD1222 COVID-19 vaccine. V shed 3 bases and J 4 bases; nucleotides not matched to a gene: 8. The CDR3 runs to 15 residues. Germline V gene sequence: CDR1 SGDLS, CDR2 YYNGEE. Here immunoSEQ multiplex PCR was the method, and the copy in TCRdb shows in-frame clones only, minus some. There are about 55,000 clones in the sample; 70% to 90% occur only once, and approximately 4.1% lies in the top ten. The sequences come from peripheral blood, collected on day 0 of AZD1222 vaccination. The chain joins TRBV9 to TRBJ1-2, with 8 nucleotides matching TRBD1. The sequence came from an adult in good health. The DNA of the CDR3 is TGTGCCAGCAGCGCCGGACAGGGAAGTGGCTATGGCTACACCTTC. Residues: CASSAGQGSGYGYTF.